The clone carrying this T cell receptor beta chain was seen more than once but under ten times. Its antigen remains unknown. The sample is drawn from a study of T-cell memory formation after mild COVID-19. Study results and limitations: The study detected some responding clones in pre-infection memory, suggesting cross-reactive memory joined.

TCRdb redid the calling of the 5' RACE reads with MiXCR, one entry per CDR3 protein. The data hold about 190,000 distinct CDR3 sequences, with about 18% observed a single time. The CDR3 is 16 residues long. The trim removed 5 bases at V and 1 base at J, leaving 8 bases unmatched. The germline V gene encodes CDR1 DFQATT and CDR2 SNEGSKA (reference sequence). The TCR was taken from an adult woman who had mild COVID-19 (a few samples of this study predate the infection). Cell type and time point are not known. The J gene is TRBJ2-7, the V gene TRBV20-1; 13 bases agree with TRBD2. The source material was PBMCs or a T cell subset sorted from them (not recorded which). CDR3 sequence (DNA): TGCAGTGCTCAGGGACTAGCGGGGACCACTTCCTACGAGCAGTACTTC. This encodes CSAQGLAGTTSYEQYF.